These T cell receptor beta chains were read from a single sample in a study of T-cell reconstitution after alpha-beta-depleted transplantation in children. From the PCR reads, TCRdb called clonotypes with MiXCR, one entry per CDR3 protein. The data contain 200,000 or so distinct CDR3 sequences, approximately 6% of them singletons. Sample: PBMCs, taken before TCRalphabeta/CD19-depleted stem cell transplant. These receptors originate from a girl under three years old with combined immunodeficiency, due to receive a stem cell transplant. Each CDR3 is given with its conserved first and last residue. A D gene is named only where the DNA matches it firmly. Some rows mark clone size as missing; the rest say once, few, many or name a class of expanded clone.

>many|TRBV7-8|TRBJ2-7|-
TGTGCCAGCAGTTCCGGGACTTTCTACGAGCAGTACTTC
CASSSGTFYEQYF
>many|TRBV27|TRBJ2-7|-
TGTGCCAGCAGTTCGGGGGGCGGTTACGAGCAGTACTTC
CASSSGGGYEQYF
>many|TRBV29-1|TRBJ2-7|TRBD2
TGCAGCGTTGTAAGTGGAGCGGGGTACATAACCTCCTACGAGCAGTACTTC
CSVVSGAGYITSYEQYF
>many|TRBV7-2|TRBJ2-7|TRBD2
TGTGCCAGCAGCTTGGGACTAGCGCTACCCTACGAGCAGTACTTC
CASSLGLALPYEQYF
>-|TRBV4-1|TRBJ2-1|-
TGCGCCAGCAGTGGGGTCCTGACGATGAGCTCCTACAATGAGCAGTTCTTC
CASSGVLTMSSYNEQFF
>many|TRBV12-3/TRBV12-4|TRBJ2-7|-
TGTGCCAGCAGTTTTAGGGGGGAGGGCTCCTACGAGCAGTACTTC
CASSFRGEGSYEQYF
>few|TRBV20-1|TRBJ2-1|-
TGCAGTGCTATTAACCCGGGAGCCGGGCTTCGGCTGTTGGCCTACAATGAGCAGTTCTTC
CSAINPGAGLRLLAYNEQFF
>many|TRBV12-3/TRBV12-4|TRBJ2-7|-
TGTGCCAGCAGGAACGGCGCCTACGAGCAGTACTTC
CASRNGAYEQYF
>many|TRBV20-1|TRBJ1-5|-
TGCAGTGCTAGAGAAAATGGACCCTCTTATCAGCCCCAGCATTTT
CSARENGPSYQPQHF
>many|TRBV20-1|TRBJ1-2|TRBD1
TGCAGTGCTAGGGGGACAGTCAACTATGGCTACACCTTC
CSARGTVNYGYTF
>many|TRBV5-1|TRBJ2-7|TRBD1
TGCGCCAGCAGCCCTACAGGGGCCCCCTCCTACGAGCAGTACTTC
CASSPTGAPSYEQYF
>many|TRBV4-1|TRBJ2-3|TRBD2
TGCGCCAGCAGCCAAGTTTATGGACTAGTCTCCACAGATACGCAGTATTTT
CASSQVYGLVSTDTQYF
>few|TRBV10-3|TRBJ2-2|-
TGTGCCATCAGTGAAACGCAACTAGCTGATTCCGGGGAGCTGTTTTTT
CAISETQLADSGELFF
>many|TRBV27|TRBJ2-3|-
TGTGCCAGCAGTTTTCCCGAGGGCACGCAGTATTTT
CASSFPEGTQYF
>many|TRBV7-9|TRBJ1-2|-
TGTGCCACCCTAAGGGGGTCGAGTGGCTACACCTTC
CATLRGSSGYTF
>many|TRBV27|TRBJ2-2|-
TGTGCCAGCAGTTTATCTACCTCGGGCAGCATCGCGAACACCGGGGAGCTGTTTTTT
CASSLSTSGSIANTGELFF
>-|TRBV19|TRBJ1-1|-
TGTGCCAGTAGTATAGAGAGGTTTCACACTGAAGCTTTCTTT
CASSIERFHTEAFF
>-|TRBV9|TRBJ2-1|TRBD1
TGTGCCAGCAGCGCCCTATCGACAGGGCGTAATGAGCAGTTCTTC
CASSALSTGRNEQFF
>many|TRBV4-3|TRBJ2-1|-
TGCGCCAGCAGCCAAGGTTATTCTAGCAGCAATGAGCAGTTCTTC
CASSQGYSSSNEQFF
>many|TRBV5-1|TRBJ1-1|-
TGCGCCAGCAGCCCAGGACACACCAAAATCACTGAAGCTTTCTTT
CASSPGHTKITEAFF
>many|TRBV11-1|TRBJ2-5|TRBD2
TGTGCCAGCAGCTTGTGGCAGCGGGATCCCCAAGAGACCCAGTACTTC
CASSLWQRDPQETQYF
>few|TRBV2|TRBJ1-3|TRBD1
TGTGCCAGCGGGGACAGGAGCCTTGGAAACACCATATATTTT
CASGDRSLGNTIYF
>many|TRBV7-9|TRBJ2-3|-
TGTGCCAGCAGCTTAGCCACAGATACGCAGTATTTT
CASSLATDTQYF
>many|TRBV25-1|TRBJ1-3|-
TGTGCCAGCAGTGAATTTAGGCAGGGACTCTCTGGAAACACCATATATTTT
CASSEFRQGLSGNTIYF
>-|TRBV23-1|TRBJ1-1|-
TGCGCCAGCAACTTCAGGGGCGGGAACACTGAAGCTTTCTTT
CASNFRGGNTEAFF
>few|TRBV30|TRBJ1-5|-
TGTGCCTGGAGTCCCATCCCTATCCTGGGACGCCCAAATCAGCCCCAGCATTTT
CAWSPIPILGRPNQPQHF
>few|TRBV5-5|TRBJ2-1|TRBD2
TGTGCCAGCAGCTTGTCGAGCGGGACGTACAATGAGCAGTTCTTC
CASSLSSGTYNEQFF
>many|TRBV9|TRBJ2-7|TRBD2
TGTGCCAGCAGCGTAGGCCCTAGCGGGAAGGGATCCTACGAGCAGTACTTC
CASSVGPSGKGSYEQYF
>many|TRBV4-1|TRBJ2-3|TRBD2
TGCGCCAGCAGCCTCCTCGGGACTACCCCTAAGCCAGATACGCAGTATTTT
CASSLLGTTPKPDTQYF
>many|TRBV7-6|TRBJ2-7|-
TGTGCCAGCAGCTTAGGAGATCCCTACGAGCAGTACTTC
CASSLGDPYEQYF
>many|TRBV20-1|TRBJ2-1|-
TGCAGTGCTAGGTTGGACTATTTCTATGAGCAGTTCTTC
CSARLDYFYEQFF
>-|TRBV6-5|TRBJ2-5|TRBD2
TGTGCCAGCAGTTCCCTAAACCCGGGACCGGGAGGGGAGACCCAGTACTTC
CASSSLNPGPGGETQYF
>many|TRBV28|TRBJ2-7|TRBD1
TGTGCCAGCAGGGCGGGGACAGGTTGGCCCCCCCAGCCTTACGAGCAGTACTTC
CASRAGTGWPPQPYEQYF
>few|TRBV19|TRBJ1-3|-
TGTGCCAGTAGTATGTGGGGACGCGGCGGAAACACCATATATTTT
CASSMWGRGGNTIYF
>many|TRBV7-8|TRBJ1-2|-
TGTGCCAGCAGCTCGGTAGAAAATGGCTACACCTTC
CASSSVENGYTF
>few|TRBV7-8|TRBJ2-1|TRBD1
TGTGCCAGCAGCCGCATTCAACAGGGGCTAAGGAACAATGAGCAGTTCTTC
CASSRIQQGLRNNEQFF
>few|TRBV3-1|TRBJ1-5|-
TGTGCCAGCACCCCCTGGCAGGTATTCATCGGTTTATTTCAGCCCCAGCATTTT
CASTPWQVFIGLFQPQHF
>many|TRBV20-1|TRBJ2-1|-
TGCAGTGCTAGTGCCTGGGAATACAATGAGCAGTTCTTC
CSASAWEYNEQFF
>many|TRBV29-1|TRBJ1-3|TRBD1
TGCAGCGTTGAAGATCTTGGACAGGTCTCTGGAAACACCATATATTTT
CSVEDLGQVSGNTIYF
>many|TRBV4-1|TRBJ2-5|TRBD2
TGCGCCAGCAGCCAAACGTACCTAGCGGTCCTTGGGCTACAAGAGACCCAGTACTTC
CASSQTYLAVLGLQETQYF
>few|TRBV13|TRBJ2-7|TRBD2
TGTGCCAGCAGCTTGGGTCTAGCGGCCTCCTACGAGCAGTACTTC
CASSLGLAASYEQYF
>-|TRBV29-1|TRBJ2-3|-
TGCAGCGTTGGGGGGCGCCGGAAAGCAGATACGCAGTATTTT
CSVGGRRKADTQYF
>many|TRBV12-3/TRBV12-4|TRBJ2-5|-
TGTGCCAGCATGGGGGCGGTGGCGGGGCGAGAGACCCAGTACTTC
CASMGAVAGRETQYF
>many|TRBV7-2|TRBJ2-1|TRBD1
TGTGCCAGCAGGACCGGGACAGGGTTCAATGAGCAGTTCTTC
CASRTGTGFNEQFF
>many|TRBV6-2/TRBV6-3|TRBJ2-7|TRBD2
TGTGCCAGCAGTTCCCTCGGGACTAGGTACTACGAGCAGTACTTC
CASSSLGTRYYEQYF
>many|TRBV4-3|TRBJ2-4|TRBD2
TGCGCCAGCAGCCGCCCGGCTAGCGGAGAAAACATTCAGTACTTC
CASSRPASGENIQYF
>many|TRBV12-3/TRBV12-4|TRBJ2-3|-
TGTGCCAGCAGTCGGGACATCAGCACAGATACGCAGTATTTT
CASSRDISTDTQYF
>many|TRBV12-3/TRBV12-4|TRBJ1-1|TRBD1
TGTGCCAGCAGTTTTACGACAGGGGGCTACACTGAAGCTTTCTTT
CASSFTTGGYTEAFF
>many|TRBV12-3/TRBV12-4|TRBJ2-7|TRBD2
TGTGCCAGCAGACTGACTAGCGGGGCCTACGAGCAGTACTTC
CASRLTSGAYEQYF
>-|TRBV7-2|TRBJ2-7|TRBD2
TGTGCCAGCAGCTTGTCGGGCGGGAGGGCCGTATCCTACGAGCAGTACTTC
CASSLSGGRAVSYEQYF